Below are 7 T cell receptor beta chains sequenced from a single sample in a study of beta chain features in type 1 diabetes. Study-level points and caveats: Among all four CD4+ subsets, Type 1 diabetes patients had TCRB CDR3s that were moderately but significantly shorter.

Their antigens remain unidentified. Sequenced material consisted of expressed TCRB transcripts (all of the isolated RNA was reverse transcribed). The table came from immunoSEQ multiplex PCR; TCRdb's copy has only in-frame clones and leaves some out. The sample holds about 650,000 clones; over 10% are singletons and the top ten take 0.095% to 0.15%. Sequences were obtained from naive CD4+ T cells from blood. These receptors were taken from a man aged 25 to 40 with type 1 diabetes.

This chain uses TRBV5-6 with TRBJ1-5; tentatively, D is TRBD1 (6 bases). Germline assignment: CDR1 SGHDT and CDR2 YYEEEE. V lost 3 bases to trimming and J lost 8 bases, with 24 bases between them. CDR3 length: 17 residues. The CDR3 region is CASSSLGQRTSGEPQHF. DNA of the CDR3: TGTGCCAGCAGCTCCCTAGGACAGCGGACCTCCGGGGAGCCCCAGCATTTT.

This chain joins TRBV19 and TRBJ1-5; D is unresolved. This CDR3 spans 16 amino acids. Trimming cost V 9 bases and J 2 bases, with 20 bases left between them. Germline CDR1 is LNHDA and CDR2 is SQIVND (reference sequence). This chain's CDR3 is CASRTSDLQRNQPQHF. The CDR3 coding sequence is TGTGCCAGCAGGACCTCGGACCTCCAGCGCAATCAGCCCCAGCATTTT.

This chain connects TRBV19 to TRBJ1-5, with 8 bases lining up with TRBD1. The CDR3 spans 15 residues. Trimming cost V 3 bases and J 1 base; bases outside gene matches: 2. The germline CDR1 and CDR2 sequences are LNHDA and SQIVND (reference sequence). CDR3 sequence: CASSIYRGSNQPQHF. DNA for the CDR3: TGTGCCAGTAGTATTTACAGGGGGAGCAATCAGCCCCAGCATTTT.

This chain uses TRBV4-1 with TRBJ1-2; D might be TRBD1 (5 bases). V lost 0 bases to trimming and J lost 2 bases, with 13 bases between them. Germline lookup yields CDR1 MGHRA and CDR2 YSYEKL. This CDR3 contains 16 residues. DNA for the CDR3: TGCGCCAGCAGCCAAGATAGGGGTACCGACAACTATGGCTACACCTTC. This gives the protein CASSQDRGTDNYGYTF.

The chain carries TRBV18 and TRBJ2-1; no definite D call. The CDR3 consists of 17 residues. Germline CDR1 reads KGHSH; CDR2 reads LQKENI. Trimming stripped 3 bases from V and 0 bases from J, with 15 bases between. CDR3 coding DNA: TGTGCCAGCTCACCGCTTAGACTTGGCAGCTCCTACAATGAGCAGTTCTTC. Protein product: CASSPLRLGSSYNEQFF.

This chain links TRBV7-2 with TRBJ1-2, with D unresolved. The germline V gene encodes CDR1 SGHTA and CDR2 FQGNSA. This CDR3 contains 12 residues. Trimming stripped 1 base from V and 7 bases from J, with 7 bases between. For the CDR3, the DNA is TGTGCCAGCAGCTTAGGCAGGAGTGGCTACACCTTC. As protein: CASSLGRSGYTF.

This clone was seen a few times. In the same sample, other DNA sequences code for this CDR3. The chain recombines TRBV20-1 with TRBJ2-3, with unresolved D. Germline assignment: CDR1 DFQATT and CDR2 SNEGSKA (reference sequence). The CDR3 loop spans 11 amino acids. V lost 3 bases and J lost 5, with 6 bases in between. CDR3 protein: CSASVGDTQYF. The DNA for the CDR3 is TGCAGTGCTAGTGTCGGAGATACGCAGTATTTT.